The 9 T cell receptor beta chains below all came from one sample that was sequenced in a study of blood T cells in healthy people across ages. Then a second PCR, running about 6 to 12 cycles, was carried out with a sample-barcoded 5' primer and a J-beta primer mix. TCRdb fed the 5' RACE reads into MiXCR, producing one record per CDR3 protein. Seen here are roughly 2 million distinct CDR3 sequences, around half observed once, and the top ten hold less than 2.5%. Source material: blood. The receptors stem from a woman aged 40 to 55 in good health.

The table lists this clonotype with a count of one. The chain carries TRBV7-2 and TRBJ2-7; D is unresolved. The DNA end favors TRBJ2-5, so the J call may be wrong. From germline, CDR1 is SGHTA and CDR2 FQGNSA. The CDR3 extends over 13 amino acids. The CDR3 DNA reads TGTGCCAGTACCCGAGGTAAAGAAGAGACCCAGTACTTC. This translates into CASTRGKEETQYF.

This clonotype has a count of ten or more. The V and J genes are TRBV15 and TRBJ2-7; 10 nucleotides agree with TRBD2. Trimming at V came to 5 bases and at J to 4 bases, leaving 5 bases not matched to a gene. In germline, CDR1 is LNHNV, CDR2 YYDKDF (reference sequence). The CDR3 consists of 14 residues. The CDR3 DNA sequence: TGTGCCACCAGCCGGGCTAGCGGGGGATACGAGCAGTACTTC. It codes for CATSRASGGYEQYF.

V and J are TRBV7-2 and TRBJ2-4, with D unclear. This CDR3 contains 11 residues. V was shortened by 5 bases and J by 14 bases, with 13 bases between the two germline ends. CDR1 and CDR2 from the germline V gene are SGHTA and FQGNSA. In DNA form, the CDR3 reads TGTGCCAGCAGCCCCCAAACCGAAAAGTACTTC. Its protein product is CASSPQTEKYF.

This clonotype was seen a single time. The J gene is TRBJ2-3, the V gene TRBV18, with 12 bases lining up with TRBD2. Germline CDR1 reads KGHSH; CDR2 reads LQKENI. V lost 3 bases to trimming and J lost 6 bases; unmatched junction nucleotides: 4. This CDR3 is built from 15 residues. CDR3 bases: TGTGCCAGCTCACCGACTAGCGGGGGTTATGATACGCAGTATTTT. Its translation: CASSPTSGGYDTQYF.

V usage is TRBV2 and J usage is TRBJ2-3, with 9 bases aligning to TRBD2. Per the germline V gene, CDR1 is SNHLY and CDR2 is FYNNEI. The J segment lost 1 base and the V segment lost 2 bases, leaving 4 bases of the junction unmatched. The CDR3 runs 16 residues. CDR3 residues: CASSERVAGGTDTQYF. DNA for the CDR3: TGTGCCAGCAGTGAACGGGTAGCGGGGGGCACAGATACGCAGTATTTT.

J is TRBJ2-4 and V is TRBV11-2; the D gene is possibly TRBD2 (6 bases). Germline lookup yields CDR1 SGHAT and CDR2 FQNNGV. This CDR3 contains 20 residues. V shed 4 bases and J shed 0 bases, with 25 bases lying between them. CDR3 in amino acids: CASSSQKGGSPEVAKNIQYF. The CDR3 region has the DNA TGTGCCAGCAGCTCCCAAAAGGGAGGCAGCCCCGAGGTAGCCAAAAACATTCAGTACTTC.

The chain employs TRBV4-2 and TRBJ2-5, with D tentatively TRBD1 (6 bases). The length of the CDR3 is 16 residues. Trimming removed 0 bases at V and 4 bases at J, with 15 bases between. Per germline, CDR1 LGHNA and CDR2 YNFKEQ. CDR3 sequence: CASSQDWGRVRETQYF. In DNA, the CDR3 is TGTGCCAGCAGCCAAGATTGGGGGCGGGTTCGAGAGACCCAGTACTTC.

The genes are TRBV24-1 and TRBJ2-1; 11 bases map to TRBD1. From germline, CDR1 is KGHDR and CDR2 SFDVKD. The CDR3 loop spans 19 amino acids. Trimming at V came to 4 bases and at J to 1 base, leaving 11 bases not matched to a gene. In nucleotides, the CDR3 is TGTGCCACCAGTGACCCAGGACAGGGGGCGAGGCGGTCCTACAATGAGCAGTTCTTC. Protein sequence: CATSDPGQGARRSYNEQFF.

This chain uses TRBV7-8 with TRBJ2-3; TRBD2 matches 13 bases. CDR3 size: 20 residues. CDR1 is SGHVS, CDR2 FQNEAQ, per germline. Trimming took 0 bases from V and 2 from J; bases not matched to a gene: 11. CDR3 DNA sequence: TGTGCCAGCAGCTTAGCGTGGCGACTAGCGGGGGGCCAACACACAGATACGCAGTATTTT. Protein sequence: CASSLAWRLAGGQHTDTQYF. The complete variable domain, with remaining parts taken from reference TRBV7-8 and TRBJ2-3, reads GAGVSQSPRYKVAKRGQDVALRCDPISGHVSLFWYQQALGQGPEFLTYFQNEAQLDKSGLPSDRFFAERPEGSVSTLKIQRTQQEDSAVYLCASSLAWRLAGGQHTDTQYFGPGTRLTVL.